One sample yielded the 16 T cell receptor beta chains listed below, sequenced in a study of CD8 T cells in ankylosing spondylitis. TCRdb re-analysed the 5' RACE reads in MiXCR, keeping a single row per CDR3 protein. Of 100,000 to 150,000 distinct CDR3 sequences in the sample, over 7% were seen once. Material for sequencing was blood, either unsorted or a sorted T cell fraction (not recorded which). The receptors were gathered from a male donor with ankylosing spondylitis or in good health (not recorded which).

The chain has TRBV9 and TRBJ2-5, with a possible D match to TRBD1 (5 bases). This CDR3 has 14 amino acids. Germline V gene data show CDR1 as SGDLS and CDR2 as YYNGEE. Trimming shortened V by 1 base and J by 4 bases, and 11 bases separated the two germline ends. This chain's CDR3 is CASSVNQGLETQYF. CDR3 sequence (DNA): TGTGCCAGCAGCGTAAATCAGGGTTTAGAGACCCAGTACTTC.

This clonotype was counted at least ten times. V usage is TRBV20-1 and J usage is TRBJ2-3, with TRBD2 matching over 12 bases. V lost 6 bases to trimming and J lost 2 bases; unmatched junction nucleotides: 9. CDR1 is DFQATT and CDR2 is SNEGSKA in the germline V gene (reference sequence). The CDR3 extends over 16 amino acids. CDR3 nucleotides: TGCAGTGCACTCTCTAGCGGGAGGGCCTACACAGATACGCAGTATTTT. Its translation is CSALSSGRAYTDTQYF.

The gene calls are TRBV6-2 or TRBV6-3 and TRBJ2-7, with TRBD2 identical over 12 bases. The CDR3 runs 18 residues. CDR1 is MNHEY and CDR2 is SVGEGT in the germline V gene. Losses at the gene ends were 6 bases for V and 9 bases for J; bases not matched to a gene: 21. The CDR3 DNA sequence: TGTGCCAGCAGCTCCGGACTAGCGGGACAAATGGCTTTACGAGGGCAGTACTTC. It encodes CASSSGLAGQMALRGQYF.

This clonotype was counted ten times or more. The chain recombines TRBV12-3 or TRBV12-4 with TRBJ2-1; 13 bases map to TRBD2. The J segment lost 15 bases and the V segment lost 1 base, leaving 6 bases of the junction unmatched. The CDR3 contains 14 residues. Here the CDR3 DNA reads TGTGCCAGCAGTTTAGGGACTAGCGGGAGTCCCCCGTTCTTC. It specifies CASSLGTSGSPPFF.

About this clonotype itself: Germline is not matched at one junction end, which may reflect a read error. J is TRBJ2-7 and V is TRBV5-1; a possible D gene is TRBD2 (5 bases). This CDR3 contains 14 residues. Per germline, CDR1 SGHRS and CDR2 YFSETQ. The CDR3 here is CATSLDGLSYEQYF. The CDR3 coding sequence is TGCGCCACCAGCTTGGACGGACTTTCCTACGAGCAGTACTTC.

Ten or more counts support this clonotype. The chain is built from TRBV20-1 and TRBJ2-3; no definite D call. The CDR3 extends over 12 amino acids. Trimming removed 0 bases at V and 3 bases at J, with 4 bases between. Germline CDR1 is DFQATT and CDR2 is SNEGSKA (reference sequence). CDR3 bases: TGCAGTGCTAGAGATGGAACAGATACGCAGTATTTT. Translation gives CSARDGTDTQYF.

This clonotype was recorded at least ten times. The chain joins TRBV5-6 to TRBJ2-7; 9 bases align to TRBD1. After removal of 3 bases from V and 0 bases from J, the junction contained 7 bases not matched to a gene. CDR1 SGHDT and CDR2 YYEEEE come from the germline V gene. The CDR3 contains 16 residues. Here the CDR3 reads CASSSGTGLFSYEQYF. CDR3 DNA: TGTGCCAGCAGCTCGGGGACAGGGCTTTTCTCCTACGAGCAGTACTTC.

This clonotype has a count of ten or more. The chain joins TRBV20-1 to TRBJ2-7; 7 bases line up with TRBD2. CDR1 is DFQATT and CDR2 is SNEGSKA in the germline V gene (reference sequence). This CDR3 is 13 amino acids long. J was trimmed by 2 bases and V by 6 bases; bases with no gene match: 7. CDR3 sequence reads: CSAPEGRAYEQYF. The CDR3 nucleotides read TGCAGTGCCCCAGAGGGGAGGGCCTACGAGCAGTACTTC.

This clonotype was counted ten times or more. For the CDR3, the DNA is TGTGCCAGCAGCCGATCCGTCAGCGGGACCACCGGGGAGCTGTTTTTT. Amino acids: CASSRSVSGTTGELFF. The gene calls are TRBV7-2 and TRBJ2-2, with TRBD2 matching 7 bases. V was clipped by 5 bases and J by 4 bases; unmatched bases: 10. The CDR3 loop spans 16 amino acids. Germline CDR1 is SGHTA and CDR2 is FQGNSA.

This clonotype has ten or more counts. The chain employs TRBV27 and TRBJ2-1; TRBD1 might be the D (6 bases). Between the trimmed V and J ends, which lost 5 bases and 2 bases, there was a span of 10 bases. The CDR3 has 14 amino acids. Germline CDR1 MNHEY, CDR2 SMNVEV (reference sequence). DNA for the CDR3: TGTGCCAGCAGTACAGGGTTGGCCTACAATGAGCAGTTCTTC. Translating it yields CASSTGLAYNEQFF.

The chain employs TRBV29-1 and TRBJ2-7, with D possibly matching TRBD1 (7 bases). V was clipped by 6 bases and J by 3 bases, with 21 bases between them. The CDR3 runs 15 residues. Germline assignment: CDR1 SQVTM and CDR2 ANQGSEA. The CDR3 reads CSVELRGQFIYEQYF. As DNA, the CDR3 is TGCAGCGTGGAATTGCGGGGACAGTTTATCTACGAGCAGTACTTC.

This clonotype was recorded many times. This rearrangement joins TRBV9 to TRBJ2-1; D unclear. The V gene lost 1 base and the J gene lost 0 bases, with 8 bases spanning the gap. This CDR3 contains 15 residues. Germline values: CDR1 SGDLS, CDR2 YYNGEE. CDR3 loop: CASSVTSRSYNEQFF. DNA of the CDR3: TGTGCCAGCAGCGTAACCAGCCGCTCCTACAATGAGCAGTTCTTC.

This clonotype was seen many times. The chain has TRBV7-2 and TRBJ2-7; tentatively, D is TRBD1 (6 bases). Germline V gene sequence: CDR1 SGHTA, CDR2 FQGNSA. V shed 0 bases and J shed 12 bases, with 12 bases lying between them. The CDR3 consists of 12 residues. The CDR3 reads CASSLAPGDPYF. CDR3 nucleotides: TGTGCCAGCAGCTTAGCGCCAGGGGATCCGTACTTC. Complete variable domain (other parts from reference TRBV7-2 and TRBJ2-7): GAGVSQSPSNKVTEKGKDVELRCDPISGHTALYWYRQSLGQGLEFLIYFQGNSAPDKSGLPSDRFSAERTGGSVSTLTIQRTQQEDSAVYLCASSLAPGDPYFGPGTRLTVT.

This clonotype was counted at least ten times. V is TRBV7-2 and J is TRBJ2-1, with a tentative D call TRBD2 (6 bases). Per germline, CDR1 SGHTA and CDR2 FQGNSA. CDR3 length: 15 residues. The V gene lost 1 base and the J gene lost 8 bases, with 15 bases spanning the gap. The CDR3 nucleotides are TGTGCCAGCAGCTTAGTTGTGGGACTTCCCCATGAGCAGTTCTTC. It specifies CASSLVVGLPHEQFF.

V and J are TRBV19 and TRBJ2-2; 13 nucleotides agree with TRBD2. The germline V gene encodes CDR1 LNHDA and CDR2 SQIVND (reference sequence). After removal of 4 bases from V and 1 base from J, the junction contained 3 bases not matched to a gene. This CDR3 is built from 17 residues. CDR3 nucleotide sequence: TGTGCCAGTAGTACGGGACTAGCGGGAAGGAACACCGGGGAGCTGTTTTTT. Translated: CASSTGLAGRNTGELFF.

This clonotype was detected once. A much larger clone differs by one base, so this may be a read error. The chain links TRBV12-3 or TRBV12-4 to TRBJ2-1, with D possibly TRBD2 on 7 matching bases. Trimming took off 9 bases at V and 8 bases at J, with 20 bases between the two ends. This CDR3 spans 14 amino acids. CDR3 DNA sequence: TGTGCCAGTACCGCGGGGGCGTATTACGATGAGCAGTTCTTC. This translates into CASTAGAYYDEQFF.